Each of the 25 T cell receptor beta chains below was sequenced from the same sample in a study of PD-L1 blockade in urothelial cancer. Sequencing used immunoSEQ multiplex PCR; TCRdb keeps in-frame clones, though not all of them. The sample holds around 50,000 clones, roughly 80% seen once. Time point noted: pretreatment peripheral blood. The sample consisted of PBMCs, taken around atezolizumab (anti-PD-L1) treatment. The receptors were gathered from a man aged 50 to 60 with urothelial cancer.

The chain employs TRBV5-4 and TRBJ2-1; D may be TRBD2 (7 bases). In germline, CDR1 is SGHNT, CDR2 YYREEE (reference sequence). Trimming removed 4 bases from V and 7 bases from J, with 15 bases in between. The CDR3 sequence is 14 residues long. CDR3 coding DNA: TGTGCCAGCAGCCACTGGGGGGGCCGGAATGAGCAGTTCTTC. It codes for CASSHWGGRNEQFF.

The chain uses TRBV7-9 and TRBJ2-2; 7 bases map to TRBD2. The V gene end was trimmed by 7 bases and the J gene end by 4 bases; junction bases not matched to a gene: 9. This CDR3 has 15 amino acids. From germline, CDR1 is SEHNR and CDR2 FQNEAQ (reference sequence). The CDR3 here is CASTRGASGTGELFF. The CDR3 region has the DNA TGTGCCAGCACCCGTGGGGCTAGCGGCACCGGGGAGCTGTTTTTT.

The V call is TRBV6-1, the J call TRBJ2-2; 7 bases are a match to TRBD1. Losses at the gene ends were 4 bases for V and 5 bases for J; bases not matched to a gene: 1. The germline V gene encodes CDR1 MNHNS and CDR2 SASEGT. There are 13 residues in the CDR3. CDR3 bases: TGTGCCAGCAGTGGGGGACAGACCGGGGAGCTGTTTTTT. Translated: CASSGGQTGELFF.

The chain is built from TRBV5-1 and TRBJ2-3, with 9 bases that match TRBD2. V trimming: 0 bases; J trimming: 5 bases; junction bases outside the gene matches: 13. The CDR3 length is 18 residues. Germline CDR1 SGHRS, CDR2 YFSETQ. CDR3 bases: TGCGCCAGCAGCTTGGGCGACTGGGTAGCGGGGGCTGTAGATACGCAGTATTTT. As protein: CASSLGDWVAGAVDTQYF.

The CDR3 region is CASSRDSQTGELFF. In DNA, the CDR3 is TGCGCCAGCAGCCGGGACAGCCAAACCGGGGAGCTGTTTTTT. The rearrangement links TRBV10-1 to TRBJ2-2; 7 bases line up with TRBD1. This CDR3 spans 14 amino acids. The V segment lost 6 bases and the J segment 5 bases; nucleotides outside the gene matches: 6. Germline CDR1 and CDR2: WNHNN and SYGVQD (reference sequence).

This chain uses TRBV6-1 with TRBJ1-4, with D possibly matching TRBD1 (5 bases). CDR1 and CDR2 (germline): MNHNS, SASEGT. This CDR3 spans 18 amino acids. Trimming left V 1 base short and J 2 bases short, with 17 bases between. The CDR3 DNA sequence: TGTGCCAGCAGTGAAGTTATTGGGGTGGGGGGGACTAATGAAAAACTGTTTTTT. This encodes CASSEVIGVGGTNEKLFF.

CDR3 protein: CASSSQAGRETQYF. The CDR3 coding sequence is TGTGCCAGCAGTTCTCAGGCAGGGAGGGAGACCCAGTACTTC. The gene calls are TRBV28 and TRBJ2-5, with a tentative D call TRBD2 (6 bases). Germline CDR1 MDHEN, CDR2 SYDVKM. Trimming took off 4 bases at V and 5 bases at J, with 14 bases between the two ends. The CDR3 contains 14 residues.

The V and J genes are TRBV6-5 and TRBJ2-1, with D tentatively TRBD1 (5 bases). V dropped 0 bases and J dropped 0 bases, with 9 bases sitting between them. This CDR3 is 16 amino acids long. The germline V gene encodes CDR1 MNHEY and CDR2 SVGAGI. The DNA of the CDR3 is TGTGCCAGCAGTTACTCGGGGCAGATCTCCTACAATGAGCAGTTCTTC. This sequence encodes CASSYSGQISYNEQFF.

The sample holds a few counts of this clone. V usage is TRBV5-6 and J usage is TRBJ1-2, with D unclear. CDR1 SGHDT and CDR2 YYEEEE come from the germline V gene. V was clipped by 1 base and J by 7 bases, with 5 bases between them. The length of the CDR3 is 11 residues. CDR3 sequence (DNA): TGTGCCAGCAGCTTGTTCTCTGGCTACACCTTC. Its translation is CASSLFSGYTF. The full variable domain, with the rest looked up from reference TRBV5-6 and TRBJ1-2, is DAGVTQSPTHLIKTRGQQVTLRCSPKSGHDTVSWYQQALGQGPQFIFQYYEEEERQRGNFPDRFSGHQFPNYSSELNVNALLLGDSALYLCASSLFSGYTFGSGTRLTVV.

The V and J genes are TRBV19 and TRBJ1-1; no clear D. The CDR3 totals 15 residues. Trimming took off 7 bases at V and 0 bases at J, with 15 bases between the two ends. CDR1 LNHDA and CDR2 SQIVND come from the germline V gene (reference sequence). The CDR3 loop is CASTPVRDMNTEAFF. CDR3 DNA: TGTGCCAGTACCCCCGTGCGAGACATGAACACTGAAGCTTTCTTT.

The V call is TRBV7-9, the J call TRBJ2-7, with a tentative D call TRBD2 (6 bases). Trimming took off 5 bases at V and 5 bases at J, with 16 bases between the two ends. The CDR3 totals 14 residues. Germline CDR1 is SEHNR and CDR2 is FQNEAQ (reference sequence). Here the CDR3 reads CASSPSGGSDEQYF. CDR3 nucleotide sequence: TGTGCCAGCAGCCCCTCTGGGGGGAGTGACGAGCAGTACTTC.

This chain uses TRBV6-1 with TRBJ2-7; 7 bases align to TRBD2. The CDR3 length is 15 residues. Germline trimming cut 3 bases from V and 4 bases from J; bases unmatched to any gene: 9. CDR1 is MNHNS, CDR2 SASEGT, per germline. CDR3 in amino acids: CASSDEASGSYEQYF. DNA for the CDR3: TGTGCCAGCAGTGATGAGGCTAGCGGTTCTTACGAGCAGTACTTC.

V gene TRBV5-4 combines with J gene TRBJ2-1; TRBD1 might be the D (5 bases). Germline V CDR1 and CDR2: SGHNT, YYREEE (reference sequence). The CDR3 covers 14 residues. Deletions cut 0 bases from V and 6 bases from J, with 10 bases between. The CDR3 protein is CASSLVTASNEQFF. The CDR3 DNA sequence: TGTGCCAGCAGCTTGGTGACAGCCTCCAATGAGCAGTTCTTC. The full variable domain, with the rest looked up from reference TRBV5-4 and TRBJ2-1, is ETGVTQSPTHLIKTRGQQVTLRCSSQSGHNTVSWYQQALGQGPQFIFQYYREEENGRGNFPPRFSGLQFPNYSSELNVNALELDDSALYLCASSLVTASNEQFFGPGTRLTVL.

The chain carries TRBV4-1 and TRBJ2-1; D ambiguous. The ends were cut back, 1 base at V and 3 bases at J, with 10 bases in the middle. The CDR3 totals 15 residues. Germline V lookup: CDR1 MGHRA, CDR2 YSYEKL. The CDR3 loop is CASSQVRTGYNEQFF. The CDR3, as DNA: TGCGCCAGCAGCCAAGTGCGCACCGGCTACAATGAGCAGTTCTTC.

The chain couples TRBV4-2 to TRBJ2-7; D is possibly TRBD2 (5 bases). Germline V gene lookup returns CDR1 LGHNA and CDR2 YNFKEQ. CDR3 length equals 15 residues. Trimming stripped 0 bases from V and 6 bases from J, with 15 bases between. Written as DNA, the CDR3 is TGTGCCAGCAGCCAAGAGGCTAGCTATTCAGCCGAGCAGTACTTC. Translating gives CASSQEASYSAEQYF.

V gene TRBV11-2 combines with J gene TRBJ2-3; D perhaps matches TRBD2 (6 bases). CDR1 SGHAT and CDR2 FQNNGV come from the germline V gene. This CDR3 is built from 15 residues. V shed 0 bases and J shed 6 bases, with 13 bases lying between them. CDR3 DNA: TGTGCCAGCAGCTTAGACGGGGAGGTACAGGATACGCAGTATTTT. This sequence encodes CASSLDGEVQDTQYF.

This clone was observed a few times. The chain joins TRBV7-9 to TRBJ1-6; D possibly corresponds to TRBD1 (6 bases). Trimming removed 4 bases at V and 13 bases at J, with 8 bases between. Germline V lookup: CDR1 SEHNR, CDR2 FQNEAQ (reference sequence). The CDR3 consists of 11 residues. In DNA, the CDR3 is TGTGCCAGCAGCTCGGGGGGCCCCCTCCACTTT. This codes for CASSSGGPLHF. The full variable domain, with the rest looked up from reference TRBV7-9 and TRBJ1-6, is DTGVSQNPRHKITKRGQNVTFRCDPISEHNRLYWYRQTLGQGPEFLTYFQNEAQLEKSRLLSDRFSAERPKGSFSTLEIQRTEQGDSAMYLCASSSGGPLHFGNGTRLTVT.

The rearrangement uses TRBV7-9 and TRBJ2-2, with TRBD1 identical over 7 bases. Trimming removed 6 bases from V and 5 bases from J; junction bases left unmatched: 6. The CDR3 length is 14 residues. The germline V gene encodes CDR1 SEHNR and CDR2 FQNEAQ (reference sequence). The CDR3 region has the DNA TGTGCCAGCAGACCCGGGACAGAAACCGGGGAGCTGTTTTTT. Its protein is CASRPGTETGELFF.

In this sample, this clone turned up a few times. V is TRBV5-8 and J is TRBJ2-5; D is uncertain. V lost 0 bases, J lost 4 bases, and 16 bases lay in between. Germline V gives CDR1 SGHTS, CDR2 YDEGEE. The CDR3 is made up of 16 amino acids. The CDR3 DNA reads TGTGCCAGCAGCTTGGTTATTAGCACCTATCGAGAGACCCAGTACTTC. This sequence encodes CASSLVISTYRETQYF.

The chain has TRBV19 and TRBJ2-1; the D gene is possibly TRBD2 (6 bases). V lost 7 bases and J 5 bases, leaving 12 bases between the germline ends. Germline values: CDR1 LNHDA, CDR2 SQIVND (reference sequence). This CDR3 has 13 amino acids. The CDR3 nucleotides read TGTGCCAGTACACTAGCCAGGGACAATGAGCAGTTCTTC. Translating gives CASTLARDNEQFF.

This clone has just a few counts. This chain uses TRBV30 with TRBJ1-4, with a possible D match to TRBD1 (6 bases). There are 13 residues in the CDR3. Germline V CDR1 and CDR2: GTSNPN, SVGIG (reference sequence). Trimming took off 2 bases at V and 5 bases at J, with 9 bases between the two ends. The CDR3: CAWSPQGNEKLFF. The CDR3 bases are TGTGCCTGGAGTCCTCAGGGGAATGAAAAACTGTTTTTT.

V usage is TRBV28 and J usage is TRBJ2-1; 7 bases map to TRBD2. The CDR3 has 17 amino acids. Trimming took 11 bases from V and 0 from J; bases not matched to a gene: 16. CDR1 is MDHEN, CDR2 SYDVKM, per germline. The CDR3 region has the DNA TGTGCCGGACAAAAGGGAAGCGGGATCAGCTCCTACAATGAGCAGTTCTTC. It specifies CAGQKGSGISSYNEQFF.

This sequence joins TRBV11-3 and TRBJ1-3, with no clear D. V shed 5 bases and J shed 3 bases, with 8 bases lying between them. The CDR3 contains 13 residues. Germline lookup yields CDR1 SGHNT and CDR2 YENEEA. Here the CDR3 DNA reads TGTGCCAGCAGCGTTTCGGGTGGAAACACCATATATTTT. Amino acids: CASSVSGGNTIYF.

The chain combines TRBV29-1 with TRBJ1-2; 7 bases agree with TRBD1. The V gene end was trimmed by 1 base and the J gene end by 7 bases; junction bases not matched to a gene: 9. This CDR3 contains 14 residues. Germline V gene lookup returns CDR1 SQVTM and CDR2 ANQGSEA. The DNA for the CDR3 is TGCAGCGTTGAAGGACAGGGCATCGTAGGTGGCTACACCTTC. This translates into CSVEGQGIVGGYTF.

The chain links TRBV6-1 to TRBJ1-1; tentative D call: TRBD1 (5 bases). The V gene lost 1 base and the J gene lost 1 base, with 13 bases spanning the gap. The germline gives CDR1 MNHNS, CDR2 SASEGT. CDR3 length: 16 residues. The CDR3 coding sequence is TGTGCCAGCAGTGAAGAGTGGGGAAGGGGGAACACTGAAGCTTTCTTT. It is translated as CASSEEWGRGNTEAFF.